The clone carrying this T cell receptor beta chain has just a few counts. Its antigen is currently unknown. The data derive from a study of vaccination and CD4 T cells after COVID-19. Cultured CD4+ T cell DNA was sequenced using the Oncomine TCR Beta short-read assay. TCRdb re-called the PCR reads through MiXCR, storing one row per CDR3 protein. The sample consists of roughly 3,600 distinct CDR3 sequences, around 17% of them appearing once. The V end was cut by 2 bases, the J end by 0 bases, with 7 bases between. The CDR3 has 15 amino acids. As for treatment: roughly 10-day PBMC culture with coronavirus spike peptide pools or control peptides (ViraFEST assay).

Sequencing input: CD4+ T cells from blood, cultured in vitro. This TCR derives from a human donor who had recovered from COVID-19. The chain is built from TRBV12-3 or TRBV12-4 and TRBJ2-2; D unclear. Written as DNA, the CDR3 is TGTGCCAGCAGTTTAAGCGCTCCGAACACCGGGGAGCTGTTTTTT. Translating gives CASSLSAPNTGELFF.